The 8 T cell receptor beta chains below were found in one sample sequenced in a study of blood T cells in healthy people across ages. Combining a sample-barcoded 5' primer with a J-beta primer mix, a second PCR ran for roughly 7 to 11 cycles. TCRdb reprocessed the 5' RACE reads via MiXCR and lists one record per CDR3 protein. Of more than 1 million distinct CDR3 sequences listed, around 43% are singletons. The sample consisted of blood. Receptors were obtained from a woman in her sixties or seventies in good health.

This chain links TRBV7-9 with TRBJ2-3, with D maybe TRBD2 (5 bases). V lost 1 base and J 0 bases, leaving 17 bases between the germline ends. CDR1 is SEHNR, CDR2 FQNEAQ, per germline (reference sequence). The CDR3 contains 18 residues. For the CDR3, the DNA is TGTGCCAGCAGCTTAGTCGGTTCCGGAGGACCCAGCACAGATACGCAGTATTTT. This encodes CASSLVGSGGPSTDTQYF.

V and J are TRBV7-3 and TRBJ2-5; TRBD2 agrees at 8 bases. In germline, CDR1 is SGHTA, CDR2 FQGTGA. This CDR3 is built from 13 residues. V dropped 6 bases and J dropped 3; count of bases not matched to a gene: 3. CDR3 region: CASRRTSKETQYF. The CDR3 region has the DNA TGTGCCAGCAGGCGGACTAGCAAAGAGACCCAGTACTTC.

This clonotype has more than one count but fewer than ten. The chain employs TRBV25-1 and TRBJ2-7; 7 bases fit TRBD1. Looked up from germline, CDR1 is MGHDK and CDR2 is SYGVNS. The CDR3 is made up of 15 amino acids. The trim removed 8 bases at V and 2 bases at J, leaving 12 bases unmatched. The CDR3 spells CASSPLRDRPYEQYF. The CDR3 DNA reads TGTGCCAGCTCCCCCCTTCGGGACAGACCCTACGAGCAGTACTTC.

This clonotype has only a few counts. V gene TRBV12-3 or TRBV12-4 combines with J gene TRBJ1-5; D is perhaps TRBD1 (5 bases). The CDR3 sequence is 13 residues long. V dropped 5 bases and J dropped 5 bases, with 10 bases sitting between them. CDR3 in DNA: TGTGCCAGCAGTCGAGGGACTGATCAGCCCCAGCATTTT. This encodes CASSRGTDQPQHF.

The chain carries TRBV24-1 and TRBJ2-1; TRBD2 aligns across 10 bases. V dropped 4 bases and J dropped 2; count of bases not matched to a gene: 13. From germline, CDR1 is KGHDR and CDR2 SFDVKD. This CDR3 has 19 amino acids. The CDR3 protein is CATSEGLAGAHVTYNEQFF. Here the CDR3 DNA reads TGTGCCACCAGTGAGGGTCTAGCGGGAGCCCACGTAACCTACAATGAGCAGTTCTTC.

The chain joins TRBV12-3 or TRBV12-4 to TRBJ2-1, with 9 nucleotides matching TRBD2. Losses at the gene ends were 3 bases for V and 8 bases for J; bases not matched to a gene: 5. The CDR3 covers 14 residues. The CDR3 region has the DNA TGTGCCAGCAGTTTTAGGACTAGCGCTCATGAGCAGTTCTTC. Translating gives CASSFRTSAHEQFF.

The chain recombines TRBV24-1 with TRBJ2-4, with 7 bases identical to TRBD1. Trimming took 0 bases from V and 4 from J; bases not matched to a gene: 5. This CDR3 is built from 16 residues. Germline V lookup: CDR1 KGHDR, CDR2 SFDVKD. CDR3 sequence reads: CATSDLRMGQKNIQYF. CDR3 bases: TGTGCCACCAGTGATTTGCGTATGGGACAGAAAAACATTCAGTACTTC.

In this sample, this clonotype turned up many times. This chain connects TRBV10-3 to TRBJ2-3; D not resolved. This CDR3 has 14 amino acids. Between the trimmed V and J ends, which lost 4 bases and 4 bases, there was a span of 12 bases. The germline CDR1 and CDR2 sequences are ENHRY and SYGVKD. The CDR3 reads CAISVGRNPDTQYF. CDR3 sequence (DNA): TGTGCCATCAGTGTCGGCAGGAATCCAGATACGCAGTATTTT.